The rows below give T cell receptor beta chains drawn from one sample of a study of technical replicates of blood from several donors. Data came from immunoSEQ multiplex PCR; TCRdb stores just in-frame clones and leaves some out. Seen here are some 80,000 clones, roughly 90% observed once, and the top ten hold about 0.4%. The sequencing input was T cells isolated from PBMCs. The source is a human donor in good health. Both conserved end residues are part of each CDR3. The D gene is left open where the match is weak. For some rows the clone size is stated as once, few or many, or as a class when expanded; others skip it.

v_gene: TRBV14
j_gene: TRBJ2-7
abundance: NA
d_gene: TRBD2
CDR3aa: CASSQQREDTYEQYF
CDR3nt: TGTGCCAGCAGCCAACAGCGGGAGGACACCTACGAGCAGTACTTC

v_gene: TRBV18
j_gene: TRBJ1-1
abundance: NA
d_gene: TRBD1
CDR3aa: CASSSTGDTEAFF
CDR3nt: TGTGCCAGCTCTTCGACAGGGGACACTGAAGCTTTCTTT

v_gene: TRBV21-1
j_gene: TRBJ2-6
abundance: once
d_gene: NA
CDR3aa: CAKKPRDRAGANVLTF
CDR3nt: TGTGCCAAAAAACCCCGGGACAGGGCTGGGGCCAACGTCCTGACTTTC

v_gene: TRBV5-1
j_gene: TRBJ2-5
abundance: NA
d_gene: NA
CDR3aa: CASSPGQSWGLETQYF
CDR3nt: TGCGCCAGCAGCCCGGGACAATCCTGGGGGTTAGAGACCCAGTACTTC

v_gene: TRBV28
j_gene: TRBJ1-4
abundance: NA
d_gene: NA
CDR3aa: CASSLTGEANEKLFF
CDR3nt: TGTGCCAGCAGTTTAACGGGGGAGGCTAATGAAAAACTGTTTTTT

v_gene: TRBV7-6
j_gene: TRBJ2-2
abundance: few
d_gene: NA
CDR3aa: CASSLDGLSTGELFF
CDR3nt: TGTGCCAGCAGCTTAGATGGCTTATCCACCGGGGAGCTGTTTTTT

v_gene: TRBV10-3
j_gene: TRBJ2-2
abundance: NA
d_gene: TRBD2
CDR3aa: CAISEVAGAYTGELFF
CDR3nt: TGTGCCATCAGTGAGGTAGCGGGAGCCTACACCGGGGAGCTGTTTTTT

v_gene: TRBV9
j_gene: TRBJ1-1
abundance: NA
d_gene: TRBD1
CDR3aa: CASSSTGANTEAFF
CDR3nt: TGTGCCAGCAGCTCCACAGGGGCGAACACTGAAGCTTTCTTT

v_gene: TRBV11-3
j_gene: TRBJ2-7
abundance: NA
d_gene: TRBD1
CDR3aa: CASSYLRQGEQYF
CDR3nt: TGTGCCAGCAGCTACCTTAGACAGGGAGAGCAGTACTTC

v_gene: TRBV27
j_gene: TRBJ1-1
abundance: once
d_gene: NA
CDR3aa: CASSFQAGNTEAFF
CDR3nt: TGTGCCAGCAGTTTCCAGGCAGGGAACACTGAAGCTTTCTTT

v_gene: TRBV19
j_gene: TRBJ1-1
abundance: NA
d_gene: NA
CDR3aa: CASSKDEGETEAFF
CDR3nt: TGTGCCAGTAGCAAGGACGAGGGGGAAACTGAAGCTTTCTTT

v_gene: TRBV11-2
j_gene: TRBJ1-2
abundance: NA
d_gene: NA
CDR3aa: CASSLGRDTYGYTF
CDR3nt: TGTGCCAGCAGCTTAGGCCGGGACACCTATGGCTACACCTTC

v_gene: TRBV7-9
j_gene: TRBJ1-5
abundance: NA
d_gene: TRBD1
CDR3aa: CASSTDRGSNQPQHF
CDR3nt: TGTGCCAGCAGCACGGACAGGGGGAGCAATCAGCCCCAGCATTTT

v_gene: TRBV7-2
j_gene: TRBJ2-7
abundance: NA
d_gene: TRBD1
CDR3aa: CASTQRLGTDSYEQYF
CDR3nt: TGTGCCAGCACCCAGAGGCTTGGGACAGATTCCTACGAGCAGTACTTC

v_gene: TRBV4-1
j_gene: TRBJ2-2
abundance: NA
d_gene: TRBD1
CDR3aa: CASWNGQGSSGELFF
CDR3nt: TGCGCCAGCTGGAACGGACAGGGGTCCTCCGGGGAGCTGTTTTTT

v_gene: TRBV7-9
j_gene: TRBJ2-7
abundance: NA
d_gene: NA
CDR3aa: CASSLRQDGPLYEQYF
CDR3nt: TGTGCCAGCAGCCTCAGACAGGACGGACCTCTCTACGAGCAGTACTTC

v_gene: TRBV30
j_gene: TRBJ2-2
abundance: NA
d_gene: NA
CDR3aa: CAWSDRNTGELFF
CDR3nt: TGTGCCTGGAGTGACAGGAACACCGGGGAGCTGTTTTTT

v_gene: TRBV12-5
j_gene: TRBJ2-2
abundance: NA
d_gene: TRBD2
CDR3aa: CASNSGRGDGELFF
CDR3nt: TGTGCTAGTAATAGCGGGAGAGGTGACGGGGAGCTGTTTTTT

v_gene: TRBV5-1
j_gene: TRBJ2-1
abundance: NA
d_gene: NA
CDR3aa: CASTMDFETILWYNEQFF
CDR3nt: TGCGCCAGCACAATGGACTTCGAGACTATATTATGGTACAATGAGCAGTTCTTC

v_gene: TRBV6-6
j_gene: TRBJ1-2
abundance: NA
d_gene: NA
CDR3aa: CASQGDRYGYTF
CDR3nt: TGTGCCAGCCAAGGGGATCGCTATGGCTACACCTTC

v_gene: TRBV4-3
j_gene: TRBJ1-2
abundance: NA
d_gene: NA
CDR3aa: CASSQATLTVGGYTF
CDR3nt: TGCGCCAGCAGCCAAGCGACCCTGACGGTCGGGGGCTACACCTTC

v_gene: TRBV4-2
j_gene: TRBJ2-2
abundance: NA
d_gene: TRBD2
CDR3aa: CASSQDHAGEAGELFF
CDR3nt: TGTGCCAGCAGCCAAGATCACGCGGGAGAGGCCGGGGAGCTGTTTTTT

v_gene: TRBV29-1
j_gene: TRBJ1-1
abundance: NA
d_gene: TRBD1
CDR3aa: CSVATGGNTEAFF
CDR3nt: TGCAGCGTTGCCACAGGGGGCAACACTGAAGCTTTCTTT

v_gene: TRBV29-1
j_gene: TRBJ2-7
abundance: NA
d_gene: TRBD2
CDR3aa: CSVALAGEGEQYF
CDR3nt: TGCAGCGTGGCACTAGCGGGAGAAGGGGAGCAGTACTTC

v_gene: TRBV19
j_gene: TRBJ2-7
abundance: NA
d_gene: NA
CDR3aa: CASSVDRRSYEQYF
CDR3nt: TGTGCCAGTAGTGTTGACAGGAGATCCTACGAGCAGTACTTC

v_gene: TRBV7-2
j_gene: TRBJ2-7
abundance: NA
d_gene: TRBD2
CDR3aa: CASSTLEGGLAGFEQYF
CDR3nt: TGTGCCAGCAGTACCCTGGAGGGCGGACTAGCGGGATTTGAGCAGTACTTC

v_gene: TRBV4-1
j_gene: TRBJ1-2
abundance: NA
d_gene: TRBD1
CDR3aa: CASSPSTGENYGYTF
CDR3nt: TGCGCCAGCAGCCCCAGTACAGGGGAAAACTATGGCTACACCTTC

v_gene: TRBV6-6
j_gene: TRBJ2-1
abundance: NA
d_gene: TRBD2
CDR3aa: CASSSPGVAGVVEQFF
CDR3nt: TGTGCCAGCAGTTCCCCTGGAGTAGCGGGAGTAGTAGAGCAGTTCTTC

v_gene: TRBV6-5
j_gene: TRBJ1-5
abundance: NA
d_gene: TRBD1
CDR3aa: CASSLRTGNQPQHF
CDR3nt: TGTGCCAGCAGTTTAAGGACAGGGAACCAGCCCCAGCATTTT

v_gene: TRBV30
j_gene: TRBJ2-7
abundance: NA
d_gene: TRBD2
CDR3aa: CAWSVEWGLAGADEQYF
CDR3nt: TGTGCCTGGAGTGTTGAATGGGGACTAGCGGGAGCGGACGAGCAGTACTTC

v_gene: TRBV5-1
j_gene: TRBJ2-2
abundance: NA
d_gene: NA
CDR3aa: CASSFIYPTLTGELFF
CDR3nt: TGCGCCAGCAGCTTCATTTATCCCACCCTAACCGGGGAGCTGTTTTTT

v_gene: TRBV9
j_gene: TRBJ1-5
abundance: NA
d_gene: NA
CDR3aa: CASSVGIVNQPQHF
CDR3nt: TGTGCCAGCAGCGTAGGTATAGTCAATCAGCCCCAGCATTTT

v_gene: TRBV4-1
j_gene: TRBJ1-3
abundance: NA
d_gene: NA
CDR3aa: CASSQTTGRSGNTIYF
CDR3nt: TGCGCCAGCAGCCAAACGACAGGTCGCTCTGGAAACACCATATATTTT

v_gene: TRBV28
j_gene: TRBJ2-7
abundance: NA
d_gene: TRBD2
CDR3aa: CASSLAGAYEQYF
CDR3nt: TGTGCCAGCAGCTTAGCGGGAGCCTACGAGCAGTACTTC

v_gene: TRBV18
j_gene: TRBJ1-1
abundance: few
d_gene: NA
CDR3aa: CASSPTGNTEAFF
CDR3nt: TGTGCCAGCTCACCCACTGGGAACACTGAAGCTTTCTTT

v_gene: TRBV10-3
j_gene: TRBJ2-5
abundance: NA
d_gene: TRBD1
CDR3aa: CATLGGQEIQETQYF
CDR3nt: TGTGCCACCCTCGGGGGACAGGAGATACAGGAGACCCAGTACTTC

v_gene: TRBV5-6
j_gene: TRBJ2-7
abundance: NA
d_gene: NA
CDR3aa: CASSLAHLEDYEQYF
CDR3nt: TGTGCCAGCAGCTTGGCACACCTCGAGGACTACGAGCAGTACTTC

v_gene: TRBV27
j_gene: TRBJ2-7
abundance: NA
d_gene: NA
CDR3aa: CASSYRETYEQYF
CDR3nt: TGTGCCAGCAGTTATCGGGAGACCTACGAGCAGTACTTC

v_gene: TRBV2
j_gene: TRBJ2-2
abundance: NA
d_gene: TRBD1
CDR3aa: CASSDGTGAAGELFF
CDR3nt: TGTGCCAGCAGTGATGGGACAGGGGCGGCCGGGGAGCTGTTTTTT

v_gene: TRBV7-9
j_gene: TRBJ1-2
abundance: NA
d_gene: TRBD1
CDR3aa: CASSFSITGGYYGYTF
CDR3nt: TGTGCCAGCAGCTTTTCTATAACAGGGGGCTACTATGGCTACACCTTC

v_gene: TRBV10-3
j_gene: TRBJ2-5
abundance: NA
d_gene: TRBD2
CDR3aa: CAISESRGAGDRQETQYF
CDR3nt: TGTGCCATCAGTGAGTCACGCGGAGCGGGAGATAGGCAAGAGACCCAGTACTTC

v_gene: TRBV25-1
j_gene: TRBJ1-5
abundance: NA
d_gene: NA
CDR3aa: CASSDSGQHNQPQHF
CDR3nt: TGTGCCAGCAGTGATTCGGGACAACACAATCAGCCCCAGCATTTT

v_gene: TRBV6-5
j_gene: TRBJ1-3
abundance: NA
d_gene: NA
CDR3aa: CASSSRRQTGNTIYF
CDR3nt: TGTGCCAGCAGTTCACGTAGACAAACTGGAAACACCATATATTTT

v_gene: TRBV9
j_gene: TRBJ2-7
abundance: once
d_gene: TRBD2
CDR3aa: CASSSSGTGYEQYF
CDR3nt: TGTGCCAGCAGCTCTAGCGGGACGGGCTACGAGCAGTACTTC

v_gene: TRBV2
j_gene: TRBJ2-2
abundance: once
d_gene: NA
CDR3aa: CASSEGIQTGELFF
CDR3nt: TGTGCCAGCAGTGAAGGTATTCAGACCGGGGAGCTGTTTTTT

v_gene: TRBV4-3
j_gene: TRBJ2-3
abundance: NA
d_gene: NA
CDR3aa: CASSQDPRATDTQYF
CDR3nt: TGCGCCAGCAGCCAAGATCCCAGGGCCACAGATACGCAGTATTTT

v_gene: TRBV11-2
j_gene: TRBJ2-1
abundance: NA
d_gene: NA
CDR3aa: CASSFFTDNEQFF
CDR3nt: TGTGCCAGCAGCTTTTTCACGGACAATGAGCAGTTCTTC

v_gene: TRBV21-1
j_gene: TRBJ2-7
abundance: NA
d_gene: NA
CDR3aa: CASSSPVEGSYEQYF
CDR3nt: TGTGCCAGCAGCTCTCCGGTCGAGGGCTCCTACGAGCAGTACTTC

v_gene: TRBV7-3
j_gene: TRBJ2-7
abundance: NA
d_gene: NA
CDR3aa: CASSLSGDSSYEQYF
CDR3nt: TGTGCCAGCAGCTTATCCGGTGACTCATCCTACGAGCAGTACTTC

v_gene: TRBV6-1
j_gene: TRBJ2-7
abundance: NA
d_gene: NA
CDR3aa: CASSPIYEQYF
CDR3nt: TGTGCCAGCAGCCCTATTTACGAGCAGTACTTC

v_gene: TRBV18
j_gene: TRBJ2-7
abundance: once
d_gene: TRBD1
CDR3aa: CASSPQYYRTGDNEQYF
CDR3nt: TGTGCCAGCTCACCACAATATTATAGGACAGGGGATAACGAGCAGTACTTC